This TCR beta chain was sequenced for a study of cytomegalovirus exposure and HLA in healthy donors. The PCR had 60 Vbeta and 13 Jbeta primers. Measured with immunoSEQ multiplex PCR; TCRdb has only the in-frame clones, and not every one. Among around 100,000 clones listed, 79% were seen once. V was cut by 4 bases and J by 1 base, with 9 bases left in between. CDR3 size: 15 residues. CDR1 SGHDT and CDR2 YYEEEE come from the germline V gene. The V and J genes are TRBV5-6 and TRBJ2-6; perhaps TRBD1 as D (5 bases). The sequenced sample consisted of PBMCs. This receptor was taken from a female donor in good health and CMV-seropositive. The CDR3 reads CASSPPGSGANVLTF. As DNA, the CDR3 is TGTGCCAGCAGCCCTCCAGGGTCTGGGGCCAACGTCCTGACTTTC.